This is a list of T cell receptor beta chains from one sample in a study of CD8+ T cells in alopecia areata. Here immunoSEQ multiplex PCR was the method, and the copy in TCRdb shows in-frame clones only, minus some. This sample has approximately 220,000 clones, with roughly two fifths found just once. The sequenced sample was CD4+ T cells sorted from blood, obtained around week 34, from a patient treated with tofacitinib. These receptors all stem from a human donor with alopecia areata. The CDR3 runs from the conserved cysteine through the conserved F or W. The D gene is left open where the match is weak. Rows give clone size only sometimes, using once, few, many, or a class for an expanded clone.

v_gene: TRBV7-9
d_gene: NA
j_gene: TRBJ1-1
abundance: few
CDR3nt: TGTGCCAGCAGCTTGGGTTTCGGCGCTGAAGCTTTCTTT
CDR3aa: CASSLGFGAEAFF

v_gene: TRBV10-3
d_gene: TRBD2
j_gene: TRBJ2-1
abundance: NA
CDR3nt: TGTGCCATCAGTCCTTGGACTAGCGGGAGTTACAATGAGCAGTTCTTC
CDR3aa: CAISPWTSGSYNEQFF

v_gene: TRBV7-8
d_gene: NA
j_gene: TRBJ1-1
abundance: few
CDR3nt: TGTGCCAGCAGCTTATTCGGACGGACTTCTCCGCTGAACACTGAAGCTTTCTTT
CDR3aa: CASSLFGRTSPLNTEAFF

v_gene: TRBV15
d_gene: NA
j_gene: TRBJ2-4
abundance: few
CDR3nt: TGTGCCACCAGCAGGAATCCGCCGGCGGACATTCAGTACTTC
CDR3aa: CATSRNPPADIQYF

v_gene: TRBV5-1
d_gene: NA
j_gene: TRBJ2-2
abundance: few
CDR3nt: TGCGCCAGCGGGGGCGGGAGGAACACCGGGGAGCTGTTTTTT
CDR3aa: CASGGGRNTGELFF

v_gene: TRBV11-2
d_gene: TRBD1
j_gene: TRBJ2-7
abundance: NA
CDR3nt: TGTGCCAGCAGCTTAACCCCGGGCAGGGGGCCCTACGAGCAGTACTTC
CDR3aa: CASSLTPGRGPYEQYF

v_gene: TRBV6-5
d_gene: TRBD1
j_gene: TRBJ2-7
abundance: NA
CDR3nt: TGTGCCACCCGTAGGACAGGGGGCTACGAGCAGTACTTC
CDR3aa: CATRRTGGYEQYF

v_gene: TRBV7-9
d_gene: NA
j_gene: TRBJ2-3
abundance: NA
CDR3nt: TGTGCCAGCAGCCCGCAGGGAAATACGCAGTATTTT
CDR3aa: CASSPQGNTQYF

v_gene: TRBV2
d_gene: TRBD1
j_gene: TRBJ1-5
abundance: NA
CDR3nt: TGTGCCAGCAACAGGGGGCTTCAGCCCCAGCATTTT
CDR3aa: CASNRGLQPQHF

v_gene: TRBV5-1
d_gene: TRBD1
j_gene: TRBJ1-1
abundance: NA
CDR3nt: TGCGCCAGCAGCCGTGGACAGGGGGACAACACTGAAGCTTTCTTT
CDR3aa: CASSRGQGDNTEAFF

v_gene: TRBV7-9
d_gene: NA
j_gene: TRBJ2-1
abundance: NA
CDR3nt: TGTGCCAGCAGCTTATCCAGCGTCAATGAGCAGTTCTTC
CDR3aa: CASSLSSVNEQFF

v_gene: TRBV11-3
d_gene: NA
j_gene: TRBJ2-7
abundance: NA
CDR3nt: TGTGCCAGCAGCTTAGAACAGACCTACGAGCAGTACTTC
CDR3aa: CASSLEQTYEQYF

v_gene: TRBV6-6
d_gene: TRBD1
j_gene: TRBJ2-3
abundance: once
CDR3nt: TGTGCCAGCAGTTCAGGACAGGGTTGGACAGATACGCAGTATTTT
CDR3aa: CASSSGQGWTDTQYF

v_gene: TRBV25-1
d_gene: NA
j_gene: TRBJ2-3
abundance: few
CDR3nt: TGTGCCAGCAGTGGCCCGAACTTTATGCAGTATTTT
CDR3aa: CASSGPNFMQYF

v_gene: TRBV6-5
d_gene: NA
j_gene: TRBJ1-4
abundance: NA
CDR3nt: TGTGCCAGCAGGACAGGCCCTAGAAATGAAAAACTGTTTTTT
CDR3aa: CASRTGPRNEKLFF

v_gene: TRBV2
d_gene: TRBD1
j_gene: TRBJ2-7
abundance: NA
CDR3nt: TGTGCCAGCAGTATAGGTGGGACAGGCTCCTACGAGCAGTACTTC
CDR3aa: CASSIGGTGSYEQYF

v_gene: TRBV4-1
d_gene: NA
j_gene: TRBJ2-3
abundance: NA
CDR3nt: TGCGCCAGCAGCCAAGAGGGGCCGGGACACCCGACAGATACGCAGTATTTT
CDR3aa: CASSQEGPGHPTDTQYF

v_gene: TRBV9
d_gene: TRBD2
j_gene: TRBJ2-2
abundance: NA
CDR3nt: TGTGCCAGCAGCCCCCAAAGGCAGCGGGATCCCGGGGAGCTGTTTTTT
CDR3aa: CASSPQRQRDPGELFF

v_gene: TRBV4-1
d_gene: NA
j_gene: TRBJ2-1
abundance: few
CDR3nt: TGCGCCAGCGGACTGCACAGCTCCTACAATGAGCAGTTCTTC
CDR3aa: CASGLHSSYNEQFF

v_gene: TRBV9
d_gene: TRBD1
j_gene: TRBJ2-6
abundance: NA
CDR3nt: TGTGCCAGCAGCGCTACCAGGGGGAATGGGGCCAACGTCCTGACTTTC
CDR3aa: CASSATRGNGANVLTF

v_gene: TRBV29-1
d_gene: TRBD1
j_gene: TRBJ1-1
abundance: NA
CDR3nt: TGCAGCGTGCCCATTCTTGGACAGGAGAACACTGAAGCTTTCTTT
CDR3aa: CSVPILGQENTEAFF

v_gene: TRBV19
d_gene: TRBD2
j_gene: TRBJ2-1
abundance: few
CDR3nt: TGTGCCAGTAGTGACCGACTAGCGGGAGATGGGCAGTATGAGCAGTTCTTC
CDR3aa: CASSDRLAGDGQYEQFF

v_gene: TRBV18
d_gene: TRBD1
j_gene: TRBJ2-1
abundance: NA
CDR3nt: TGTGCCAGCTCACCAATGAACAGCCGGGACAGCACACATGAGCAGTTCTTC
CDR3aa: CASSPMNSRDSTHEQFF

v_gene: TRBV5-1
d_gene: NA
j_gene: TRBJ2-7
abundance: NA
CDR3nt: TGCGCCAGCAGCTTGAGGCAGGGGACCTACGAGCAGTACTTC
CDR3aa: CASSLRQGTYEQYF

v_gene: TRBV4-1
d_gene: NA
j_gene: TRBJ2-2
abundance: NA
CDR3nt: TGCGCCAGCAGCTTTCTCGATCGGAACACCGGGGAGCTGTTTTTT
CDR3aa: CASSFLDRNTGELFF

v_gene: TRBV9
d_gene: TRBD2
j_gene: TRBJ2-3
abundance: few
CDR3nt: TGTGCCAGCACCCGACTAGCGGGGGTGGCGGATACGCAGTATTTT
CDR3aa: CASTRLAGVADTQYF

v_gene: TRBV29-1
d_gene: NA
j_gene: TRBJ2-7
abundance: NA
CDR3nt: TGCAGCGTAAAAGGACAGCGCGACCATGCCGAGCAGTACTTC
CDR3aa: CSVKGQRDHAEQYF

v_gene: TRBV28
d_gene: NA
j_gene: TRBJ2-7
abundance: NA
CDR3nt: TGTGCCAGCCACATCGGGAACTCTTACGAGCAGTACTTC
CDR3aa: CASHIGNSYEQYF

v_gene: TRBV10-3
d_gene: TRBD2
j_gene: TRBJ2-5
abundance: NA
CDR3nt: TGTGCCATCAGAGCCGGGACTAGCGGGGGGGCCCCACAAGAGACCCAGTACTTC
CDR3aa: CAIRAGTSGGAPQETQYF